The entry that follows covers one TCR beta chain sequence. Its antigen is not known. The beta constant-region primer was an equimolar mix of two oligonucleotides covering TRBC1 and TRBC2. Nested alpha and beta constant-region primers with the SP2 primer drove four PCR rounds on ligated cDNA. TCRdb re-derived calls from the UMI-ligation and nested PCR reads in MiXCR, one entry per CDR3 protein. The table shows 15,000 to 20,000 distinct CDR3 sequences, with 8.5% to 9.5% occurring only once. The data are from a study of naive and memory T cell subsets. Notes on the study in general: Gini index rose across naive, CM, EM and EMRA in CD4 and CD8. TCR abundance followed a power law differing between naive and memory subsets.

The length of the CDR3 is 14 residues. V was cut by 0 bases and J by 4 bases, with 10 bases left in between. Per germline, CDR1 DFQATT and CDR2 SNEGSKA (reference sequence). CD4+ T cell IFNgamma after overnight CMV lysate exposure gave donor CMV status. Cells stained for CD3, CD4, CD8, CD45RA and CD27 were sorted into four subsets. This TCR was recovered from a human donor in good health. The sample comprised central memory CD8+ T cells from blood. The chain is built from TRBV20-1 and TRBJ1-5; D uncertain. The CDR3 loop is CSARDLRENQPQHF. Written as DNA, the CDR3 is TGCAGTGCTAGAGATCTCCGGGAGAATCAGCCCCAGCATTTT.